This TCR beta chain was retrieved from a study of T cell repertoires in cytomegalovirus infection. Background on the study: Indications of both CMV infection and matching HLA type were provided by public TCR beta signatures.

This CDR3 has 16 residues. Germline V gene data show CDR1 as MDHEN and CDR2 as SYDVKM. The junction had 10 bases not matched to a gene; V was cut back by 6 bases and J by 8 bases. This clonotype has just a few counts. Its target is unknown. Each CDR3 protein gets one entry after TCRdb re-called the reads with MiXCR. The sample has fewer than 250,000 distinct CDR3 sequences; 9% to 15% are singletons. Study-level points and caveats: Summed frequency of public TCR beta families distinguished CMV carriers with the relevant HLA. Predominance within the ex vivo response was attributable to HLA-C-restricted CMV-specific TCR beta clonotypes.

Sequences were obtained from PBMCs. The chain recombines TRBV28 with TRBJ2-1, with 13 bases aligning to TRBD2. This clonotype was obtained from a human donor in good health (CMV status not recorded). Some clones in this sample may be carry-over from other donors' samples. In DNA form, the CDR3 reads TGTGCCAGCAGCACCCGGACTAGCGGGAGTAAATATGAGCAGTTCTTC. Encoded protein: CASSTRTSGSKYEQFF. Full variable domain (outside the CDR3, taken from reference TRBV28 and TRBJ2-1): DVKVTQSSRYLVKRTGEKVFLECVQDMDHENMFWYRQDPGLGLRLIYFSYDVKMKEKGDIPEGYSVSREKKERFSLILESASTNQTSMYLCASSTRTSGSKYEQFFGPGTRLTVL.